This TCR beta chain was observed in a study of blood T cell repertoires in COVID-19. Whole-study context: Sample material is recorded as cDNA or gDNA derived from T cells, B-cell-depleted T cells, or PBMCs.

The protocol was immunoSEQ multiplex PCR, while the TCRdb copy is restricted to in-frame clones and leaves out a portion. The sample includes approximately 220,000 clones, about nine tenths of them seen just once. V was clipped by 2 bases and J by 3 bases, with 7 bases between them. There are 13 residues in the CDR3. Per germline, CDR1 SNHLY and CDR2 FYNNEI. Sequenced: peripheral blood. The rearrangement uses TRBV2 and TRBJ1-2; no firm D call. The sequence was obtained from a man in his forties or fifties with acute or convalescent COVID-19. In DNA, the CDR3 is TGTGCCAGCAGTGAATTAATCGACTATGGCTACACCTTC. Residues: CASSELIDYGYTF.